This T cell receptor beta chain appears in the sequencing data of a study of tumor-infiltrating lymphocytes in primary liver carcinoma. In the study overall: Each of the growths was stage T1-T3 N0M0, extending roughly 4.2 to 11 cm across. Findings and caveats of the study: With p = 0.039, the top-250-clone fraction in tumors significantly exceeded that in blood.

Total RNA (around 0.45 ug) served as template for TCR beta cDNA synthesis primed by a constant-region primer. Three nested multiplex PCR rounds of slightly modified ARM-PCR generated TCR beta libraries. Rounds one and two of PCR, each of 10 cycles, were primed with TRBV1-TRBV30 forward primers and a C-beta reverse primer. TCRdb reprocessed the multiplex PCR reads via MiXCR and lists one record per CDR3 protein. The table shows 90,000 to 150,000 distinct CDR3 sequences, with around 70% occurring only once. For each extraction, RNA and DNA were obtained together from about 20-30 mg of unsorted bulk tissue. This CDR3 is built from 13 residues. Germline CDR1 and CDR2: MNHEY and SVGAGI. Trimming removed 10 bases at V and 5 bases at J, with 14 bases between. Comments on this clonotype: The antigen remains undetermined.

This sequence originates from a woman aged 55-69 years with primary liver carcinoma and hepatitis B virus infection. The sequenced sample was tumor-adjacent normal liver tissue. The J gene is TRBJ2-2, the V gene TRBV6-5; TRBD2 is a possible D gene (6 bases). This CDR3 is CANGRRKTGELFF. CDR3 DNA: TGTGCCAACGGGAGAAGGAAGACCGGGGAGCTGTTTTTT.